This T cell receptor beta chain was identified during a study of CXCR3-negative and CXCR3-positive naive CD8 T cells. Overall study findings and caveats: When CXCR3-positive naive cells were set against CXCR3-negative naive cells, the former had more hydrophobic TRB CDR3s.

Carrying UMI labels, the TRB cDNA libraries were prepared through 5' RACE. TCRdb re-called the 5' RACE reads and shows each CDR3 protein once, DNA omitted. Here the sample table reports around 63,000 distinct CDR3 sequences. About this clonotype itself: Its antigen is currently unknown.

The sequenced material came from naive CXCR3+ CD8+ T cells from blood. Regarding subset: CD45RO-CCR7+CD27+CD95- naive CD8+ T cells expressing CXCR3 (TNR3+). The origin of this receptor is a human donor in good health. Some clones in this sample may be carry-over from other donors' samples.

CDR3 amino acids: CSARIGLAGEMGEQYF. The J gene is TRBJ2-7, the V gene TRBV20-1; TCRdb's D call, TRBD2, is unchecked because there is no DNA. CDR1 is DFQATT and CDR2 is SNEGSKA in the germline V gene (reference sequence). This CDR3 comprises 16 residues.